The rows below give T cell receptor beta chains drawn from one sample of a study of radiotherapy plus CTLA-4 blockade in lung cancer. This table comes from immunoSEQ multiplex PCR, and its TCRdb copy is limited to in-frame clones, with some not included. Seen here are 75,000 to 95,000 clones, approximately 78% observed once, and the top ten hold about 26%. This material consisted of peripheral blood, taken from a patient treated with radiotherapy plus ipilimumab. These receptors all stem from a human donor with non-small cell lung cancer that progressed on radiotherapy plus ipilimumab. CDR3s include the opening cysteine and the closing phenylalanine or tryptophan.

v_gene: TRBV7-9
j_gene: TRBJ2-5
CDR3aa: CASSSGFSPQETQYF

v_gene: TRBV27
j_gene: TRBJ2-1
CDR3aa: CASSQSGVYNEQFF

v_gene: TRBV28
j_gene: TRBJ1-3
CDR3aa: CASREGSSGNTIYF

v_gene: TRBV7-8
j_gene: TRBJ2-7
CDR3aa: CASSPAGLAGPVTYEQYF

v_gene: TRBV6-1
j_gene: TRBJ1-1
CDR3aa: CASSEYFPGSVFGNSEAFF

v_gene: TRBV18
j_gene: TRBJ1-4
CDR3aa: CASSLGTGGEKLFF

v_gene: TRBV5-4
j_gene: TRBJ2-6
CDR3aa: CASSLVSGANVLTF

v_gene: TRBV5-1
j_gene: TRBJ2-1
CDR3aa: CASSPWTSGNEQFF

v_gene: TRBV6-5
j_gene: TRBJ2-1
CDR3aa: CASSYPGGLGGNEQFF

v_gene: TRBV2
j_gene: TRBJ2-2
CDR3aa: CASNDSPNTGELFF

v_gene: TRBV5-1
j_gene: TRBJ2-1
CDR3aa: CASSPSPGAYNEQFF

v_gene: TRBV7-9
j_gene: TRBJ2-1
CDR3aa: CASSSGGSNEQFF

v_gene: TRBV18
j_gene: TRBJ2-2
CDR3aa: CASSPSPGRDTGELFF

v_gene: TRBV6-6
j_gene: TRBJ1-5
CDR3aa: CASSRRQTYSNQPQHF

v_gene: TRBV7-8
j_gene: TRBJ2-1
CDR3aa: CASSFYSQYNEQFF

v_gene: TRBV28
j_gene: TRBJ2-2
CDR3aa: CASSFAEDGGTGELFF

v_gene: TRBV19
j_gene: TRBJ1-1
CDR3aa: CATQMGGYTEAFF

v_gene: TRBV18
j_gene: TRBJ2-7
CDR3aa: CASSPSDYEQYF

v_gene: TRBV4-1
j_gene: TRBJ2-1
CDR3aa: CASSQVVGEGTYNEQFF

v_gene: TRBV29-1
j_gene: TRBJ1-5
CDR3aa: CSVLEGIPNQPQHF

v_gene: TRBV7-6
j_gene: TRBJ2-3
CDR3aa: CASSLGSGSLTDTQYF

v_gene: TRBV28
j_gene: TRBJ1-4
CDR3aa: CASSLYNPKRLFF

v_gene: TRBV25-1
j_gene: TRBJ2-6
CDR3aa: CASSPLGASGANVLTF

v_gene: TRBV28
j_gene: TRBJ1-5
CDR3aa: CASSLTAFPAQPQHF

v_gene: TRBV6-1
j_gene: TRBJ2-4
CDR3aa: CASSEQGNKNIQYF

v_gene: TRBV19
j_gene: TRBJ1-2
CDR3aa: CASSIPPRQGHNYGYTF

v_gene: TRBV4-1
j_gene: TRBJ2-3
CDR3aa: CASSQGDYSNTDTQYF

v_gene: TRBV7-2
j_gene: TRBJ1-5
CDR3aa: CASSSPGGGQPQHF

v_gene: TRBV27
j_gene: TRBJ2-7
CDR3aa: CASSSPGQGDEQYF

v_gene: TRBV5-1
j_gene: TRBJ2-1
CDR3aa: CASSLARTNGRSNEQFF

v_gene: TRBV28
j_gene: TRBJ1-2
CDR3aa: CASCRRYGYTF

v_gene: TRBV7-9
j_gene: TRBJ2-7
CDR3aa: CASSTGTAMSEQYF

v_gene: TRBV5-6
j_gene: TRBJ1-3
CDR3aa: CASSPRDVRLSGNTIYF

v_gene: TRBV5-6
j_gene: TRBJ1-2
CDR3aa: CASSFRRRDRDYGYTF

v_gene: TRBV7-9
j_gene: TRBJ2-1
CDR3aa: CASSLGRNEQFF

v_gene: TRBV27
j_gene: TRBJ1-4
CDR3aa: CASSLFAYSEKLFF

v_gene: TRBV5-6
j_gene: TRBJ2-5
CDR3aa: CASSSTGVETQYF

v_gene: TRBV29-1
j_gene: TRBJ2-5
CDR3aa: CSVKDGAKTQYF

v_gene: TRBV21-1
j_gene: TRBJ1-5
CDR3aa: CASSTLTGCDSNQPQHF

v_gene: TRBV7-2
j_gene: TRBJ2-3
CDR3aa: CASSLRTSGSGADTQYF

v_gene: TRBV27
j_gene: TRBJ2-7
CDR3aa: CASSFSRTSGLFF

v_gene: TRBV11-2
j_gene: TRBJ2-1
CDR3aa: CASSLVSDPSGIYEQFF

v_gene: TRBV13
j_gene: TRBJ1-5
CDR3aa: CASSFGQGHQPQHF

v_gene: TRBV30
j_gene: TRBJ2-7
CDR3aa: CAWSVRSYEQYF

v_gene: TRBV5-6
j_gene: TRBJ2-1
CDR3aa: CASSLVVNNEQFF

v_gene: TRBV18
j_gene: TRBJ2-5
CDR3aa: CASSPAETQYF

v_gene: TRBV7-9
j_gene: TRBJ2-3
CDR3aa: CASSPEAPDTQYF

v_gene: TRBV6-5
j_gene: TRBJ1-3
CDR3aa: CASSYDNLSGNTIYF